The 22 T cell receptor beta chains below all came from one sample that was sequenced in a study of CD8 T cells in Susac syndrome (dated by TCRdb to about 2019). Library method: the immunoSEQ multiplex PCR assay. RNA was extracted using the RNeasy kit, and roughly 0.45 to 1 ug of the RNA was reverse transcribed with random hexamers. TCRdb took the public reads, trimmed them with fastp at Q25, ran MiXCR for clone calling and kept in-frame beta chains. Each entry merges the rows of one CDR3 protein and shows their most common DNA and genes. This sample gives 150,000 to 200,000 distinct CDR3 sequences in total; just under 95% of them show up just once. More than 0.08% of the sample rests with the top ten. Sequenced input: CD4+ T cells from PBMCs. Every receptor here comes from a human donor with Susac syndrome.

This chain joins TRBV30 and TRBJ1-1, with D perhaps TRBD1 (6 bases). The CDR3 sequence is 12 residues long. Per the germline V gene, CDR1 is GTSNPN and CDR2 is SVGIG (reference sequence). The V gene lost 5 bases and the J gene lost 3 bases, with 10 bases spanning the gap. The DNA of the CDR3 is TGTGCCTGGGGGGGCGCGGACACTGAAGCTTTCTTT. Translating gives CAWGGADTEAFF.

This clonotype was counted a single time. The chain employs TRBV20-1 and TRBJ2-5; possibly TRBD1 for D (5 bases). The germline V gene has CDR1 DFQATT and CDR2 SNEGSKA (reference sequence). The CDR3 covers 14 residues. Trimming left V 3 bases short and J 0 bases short, with 11 bases between. The DNA of the CDR3 is TGCAGTGCTAGTTCTGCAGGGTACCAAGAGACCCAGTACTTC. Translation gives CSASSAGYQETQYF.

The chain employs TRBV6-2 or TRBV6-3 and TRBJ1-5; 7 bases agree with TRBD1. Germline loops: CDR1 MNHEY, CDR2 SVGEGT. The junction had 9 bases not matched to a gene; V was cut back by 4 bases and J by 6 bases. This CDR3 comprises 15 residues. The CDR3 loop reads CASSWGTVSIQPQHF. The CDR3 nucleotides read TGTGCCAGCAGTTGGGGGACAGTCTCTATTCAGCCCCAGCATTTT.

The V and J genes are TRBV7-3 and TRBJ1-1; tentatively, D is TRBD1 (6 bases). The length of the CDR3 is 15 residues. The germline CDR1 and CDR2 sequences are SGHTA and FQGTGA. The V end was cut by 4 bases, the J end by 1 base, with 13 bases between. CDR3 protein: CASSSSRGRNTEAFF. The CDR3 bases are TGTGCCAGCAGCTCGTCCAGGGGACGGAACACTGAAGCTTTCTTT.

This chain connects TRBV7-2 to TRBJ2-2, with D tentatively TRBD1 (6 bases). CDR3 size: 18 residues. V lost 1 base and J lost 0, with 15 bases in between. Germline V gene sequence: CDR1 SGHTA, CDR2 FQGNSA. The CDR3 spells CASSLVGRQVSNTGELFF. As DNA, the CDR3 is TGTGCCAGCAGCTTAGTGGGAAGACAGGTTTCGAACACCGGGGAGCTGTTTTTT.

This chain joins TRBV29-1 and TRBJ1-2; 8 nucleotides line up with TRBD1. This CDR3 has 13 amino acids. V lost 6 bases and J lost 4; bases outside the gene matches: 7. Germline V lookup: CDR1 SQVTM, CDR2 ANQGSEA. The CDR3 DNA is TGCAGCGTCGCGGGACAGGACACCTATGGCTACACCTTC. Amino acids: CSVAGQDTYGYTF.

The chain combines TRBV15 with TRBJ1-1, with 9 positions matching TRBD1. Trimming removed 5 bases from V and 4 bases from J; junction bases left unmatched: 11. From germline, CDR1 is LNHNV and CDR2 YYDKDF (reference sequence). CDR3 length: 16 residues. CDR3 sequence: CATSSQVRDRVTEAFF. CDR3 DNA: TGTGCCACCAGCTCCCAGGTCCGGGACAGGGTCACTGAAGCTTTCTTT.

The V and J genes are TRBV5-6 and TRBJ2-4; D gene ambiguous. CDR1 is SGHDT, CDR2 YYEEEE, per germline. CDR3 length: 15 amino acids. The V and J ends lost 9 bases and 0 bases respectively, with 16 bases between them. The CDR3 DNA reads TGTGCCACCCCCCCGGACGCAGTAGCCAAAAACATTCAGTACTTC. This sequence encodes CATPPDAVAKNIQYF.

The chain is built from TRBV12-3 or TRBV12-4 and TRBJ2-2, with 12 bases lining up with TRBD2. The CDR3 loop spans 15 amino acids. J lost 6 bases, V lost 6 bases, and 5 bases had no gene match. CDR3 nucleotides: TGTGCCAGCAGCAGACTAGCGGGGGCCGCCGGGGAGCTGTTTTTT. Translation gives CASSRLAGAAGELFF.

The gene calls are TRBV5-1 and TRBJ1-4, with D hard to call. The CDR3 runs to 15 residues. The V and J ends lost 4 bases and 6 bases respectively, with 16 bases between them. Germline V gene sequence: CDR1 SGHRS, CDR2 YFSETQ. CDR3 coding DNA: TGCGCCAGCAGCCCGATGACACGCCTGGATGAAAAACTGTTTTTT. This gives the protein CASSPMTRLDEKLFF.

This sequence joins TRBV7-8 and TRBJ1-2; TRBD1 agrees at 7 bases. V dropped 3 bases and J dropped 6; count of bases not matched to a gene: 7. This CDR3 comprises 14 residues. The germline V gene encodes CDR1 SGHVS and CDR2 FQNEAQ. The CDR3 bases are TGTGCCAGCAGCTTGAACCAGGGGGTTGATGGCTACACCTTC. Protein product: CASSLNQGVDGYTF.

The genes are TRBV7-9 and TRBJ1-1; the D gene is possibly TRBD1 (6 bases). The germline V and J ends were trimmed by 7 bases and 0 bases, with 15 bases remaining between them. The CDR3 spans 15 residues. From germline, CDR1 is SEHNR and CDR2 FQNEAQ (reference sequence). CDR3 region: CASTPRGPVNTEAFF. The CDR3 DNA is TGTGCCAGCACCCCGCGGGGGCCGGTGAACACTGAAGCTTTCTTT.

This chain uses TRBV20-1 with TRBJ2-7; no clear D. The CDR3 runs 11 residues. The V gene lost 3 bases and the J gene lost 3 bases, with 6 bases spanning the gap. Germline assignment: CDR1 DFQATT and CDR2 SNEGSKA (reference sequence). DNA for the CDR3: TGCAGTGCTAGTAAAGTCTACGAGCAGTACTTC. Its protein product is CSASKVYEQYF.

The chain employs TRBV11-2 and TRBJ2-5, with 9 bases identical to TRBD2. Germline V gives CDR1 SGHAT, CDR2 FQNNGV. After removal of 4 bases from V and 2 bases from J, the junction contained 5 bases not matched to a gene. The CDR3 consists of 15 residues. The CDR3 sequence: CASSSPTSGQETQYF. The CDR3 nucleotides are TGTGCCAGCAGCTCTCCGACTAGCGGACAAGAGACCCAGTACTTC.

V usage is TRBV11-2 and J usage is TRBJ2-5; TRBD2 matches 9 bases. The CDR3 covers 18 residues. V shed 4 bases and J 5 bases; nucleotides not matched to a gene: 17. Germline assignment: CDR1 SGHAT and CDR2 FQNNGV. The CDR3: CASSSWGLAGSSPETQYF. In nucleotides, the CDR3 is TGTGCCAGCAGCTCCTGGGGCCTAGCGGGAAGTTCGCCGGAGACCCAGTACTTC.

The chain couples TRBV7-9 to TRBJ2-5; the match to TRBD1 covers 10 bases. Losses at the gene ends were 3 bases for V and 5 bases for J; bases not matched to a gene: 3. Germline assignment: CDR1 SEHNR and CDR2 FQNEAQ (reference sequence). The length of the CDR3 is 14 residues. The CDR3 is CASSFDRGPETQYF. As DNA, the CDR3 is TGTGCCAGCAGCTTTGACAGGGGGCCGGAGACCCAGTACTTC.

The V gene is TRBV29-1, the J gene TRBJ1-1; possible D gene TRBD1, 6 bases. The CDR3 contains 15 residues. V lost 1 base to trimming and J lost 1 base, with 13 bases between them. CDR1 and CDR2 from the germline V gene are SQVTM and ANQGSEA. DNA of the CDR3: TGCAGCGTTGAAGCTAGGCGACAGGCGAACACTGAAGCTTTCTTT. It is translated as CSVEARRQANTEAFF.

This sequence joins TRBV29-1 and TRBJ2-5; TRBD2 matches at 10 bases. Unmatched junction bases numbered 4, after V lost 4 bases and J lost 5 bases. Germline V gene sequence: CDR1 SQVTM, CDR2 ANQGSEA. The CDR3 has 13 amino acids. The CDR3 nucleotides are TGCAGCGTTGGGGGGACTAGCGCTGAGACCCAGTACTTC. Translating it yields CSVGGTSAETQYF.

This chain uses TRBV28 with TRBJ1-5; no reliable D call. There are 14 residues in the CDR3. In germline, CDR1 is MDHEN, CDR2 SYDVKM. Trimming removed 6 bases at V and 7 bases at J, with 16 bases between. CDR3 amino acids: CASSAPGPGQPQHF. The CDR3 DNA follows: TGTGCCAGCAGCGCTCCCGGACCGGGCCAGCCCCAGCATTTT.

This sequence joins TRBV5-1 and TRBJ2-2; 9 bases align to TRBD1. The germline CDR1 and CDR2 sequences are SGHRS and YFSETQ. V shed 4 bases and J 7 bases; nucleotides not matched to a gene: 8. This CDR3 has 15 residues. Here the CDR3 reads CASSLGTGFYGELFF. CDR3 nucleotides: TGCGCCAGCAGCCTGGGGACAGGGTTCTACGGGGAGCTGTTTTTT.

J is TRBJ1-1 and V is TRBV7-2; D unclear. Trimming removed 3 bases from V and 2 bases from J, with 10 bases in between. The CDR3 contains 14 residues. Per the germline V gene, CDR1 is SGHTA and CDR2 is FQGNSA. The chain's CDR3 is CASSFLLVNTEAFF. CDR3 sequence (DNA): TGTGCCAGCAGCTTCCTCTTAGTAAACACTGAAGCTTTCTTT. Full variable domain (remainder filled in from reference TRBV7-2 and TRBJ1-1): GAGVSQSPSNKVTEKGKDVELRCDPISGHTALYWYRQSLGQGLEFLIYFQGNSAPDKSGLPSDRFSAERTGGSVSTLTIQRTQQEDSAVYLCASSFLLVNTEAFFGQGTRLTVV.

The V call is TRBV28, the J call TRBJ2-4, with D possibly matching TRBD2 (6 bases). The CDR3 is 15 residues long. V was pared by 6 bases and J by 1 base, with 13 bases between. From germline, CDR1 is MDHEN and CDR2 SYDVKM. The CDR3 sequence: CASSLPSGAKNIQYF. The CDR3 DNA reads TGTGCCAGCAGCCTCCCCAGCGGGGCCAAAAACATTCAGTACTTC.